These 16 T cell receptor beta chains were sequenced from one sample in a study of cytomegalovirus exposure and HLA in healthy donors. This PCR relied on a set of 60 Vbeta primers and 13 Jbeta primers. Sequencing was performed with immunoSEQ multiplex PCR; in TCRdb, only in-frame clones are kept and a portion is missing. The table includes some 150,000 clones, around 78% detected once. Sequenced input: PBMCs. The source of these receptors is a man between 40 and 49 years old in good health and CMV-seronegative.

This chain uses TRBV29-1 with TRBJ2-7; the match to TRBD2 covers 10 bases. V dropped 3 bases and J dropped 6; count of bases not matched to a gene: 8. This CDR3 has 14 amino acids. Germline V lookup: CDR1 SQVTM, CDR2 ANQGSEA. CDR3 coding DNA: TGCAGCGTTGATTCGGTAGCGGGAGGATCCGAGCAGTACTTC. Protein product: CSVDSVAGGSEQYF.

This clone came up once. This chain uses TRBV28 with TRBJ1-1; 7 positions match TRBD1. Germline V gene sequence: CDR1 MDHEN, CDR2 SYDVKM. The CDR3 totals 12 residues. The V and J ends lost 4 bases and 6 bases, in that order; junction bases with no gene match: 2. Written as DNA, the CDR3 is TGTGCCAGCAGTTCCGGGACAGCTGAAGCTTTCTTT. Translated: CASSSGTAEAFF.

The chain employs TRBV5-1 and TRBJ2-1; 10 bases are a match to TRBD2. This CDR3 has 18 amino acids. The V gene end was trimmed by 0 bases and the J gene end by 3 bases; junction bases not matched to a gene: 9. The germline V gene encodes CDR1 SGHRS and CDR2 YFSETQ. The CDR3 reads CASSLEGASGGLYNEQFF. CDR3 coding DNA: TGCGCCAGCAGCTTGGAAGGTGCTAGCGGGGGCCTCTACAATGAGCAGTTCTTC.

The chain couples TRBV9 to TRBJ1-1; a weak D match, TRBD1 (6 bases). V gave up 2 bases and J gave up 6 bases, with 20 bases separating them. The CDR3 runs to 16 residues. Germline CDR1 and CDR2: SGDLS and YYNGEE. The CDR3 nucleotides read TGTGCCAGCAGCGTCACCGCCGGACAGCTCTCGGCTGAAGCTTTCTTT. This translates into CASSVTAGQLSAEAFF. Using reference TRBV9 and TRBJ1-1 for the parts outside the CDR3, the full variable domain is DSGVTQTPKHLITATGQRVTLRCSPRSGDLSVYWYQQSLDQGLQFLIQYYNGEERAKGNILERFSAQQFPDLHSELNLSSLELGDSALYFCASSVTAGQLSAEAFFGQGTRLTVV.

The chain employs TRBV7-9 and TRBJ2-1; 8 nucleotides match TRBD1. This CDR3 has 17 residues. V trimming: 3 bases; J trimming: 2 bases; junction bases outside the gene matches: 9. Germline loops: CDR1 SEHNR, CDR2 FQNEAQ (reference sequence). The CDR3 protein is CASSFRWTGTTYNEQFF. The DNA for the CDR3 is TGTGCCAGCAGCTTCAGATGGACAGGGACCACCTACAATGAGCAGTTCTTC.

This clone came up a few times. The chain links TRBV14 to TRBJ2-1; no clear D gene. This CDR3 is built from 13 residues. Trimming cost V 2 bases and J 10 bases, with 12 bases left between them. Germline CDR1 SGHDN, CDR2 FVKESK. The CDR3 nucleotides read TGTGCCAGCAGCCAACGACTCCGCCTGGAGCAGTTCTTC. This translates into CASSQRLRLEQFF.

J is TRBJ2-3 and V is TRBV7-9; 8 positions match TRBD2. The junction had 6 bases not matched to a gene; V was cut back by 5 bases and J by 5 bases. Germline V gene data show CDR1 as SEHNR and CDR2 as FQNEAQ (reference sequence). CDR3 length: 14 amino acids. In DNA, the CDR3 is TGTGCCAGCAGCCCCGGGAGGGGGGTAGATACGCAGTATTTT. It is translated as CASSPGRGVDTQYF.

This chain joins TRBV2 and TRBJ1-5, with 8 bases matching TRBD1. Losses at the gene ends were 7 bases for V and 6 bases for J; bases not matched to a gene: 8. In germline, CDR1 is SNHLY, CDR2 FYNNEI. This CDR3 contains 14 residues. The CDR3 sequence: CASIDRGVAQPQHF. The CDR3 region has the DNA TGTGCCAGCATCGACAGGGGTGTAGCTCAGCCCCAGCATTTT.

The chain is built from TRBV5-1 and TRBJ2-3; D uncertain. CDR3 length: 14 residues. Germline CDR1 reads SGHRS; CDR2 reads YFSETQ. V gave up 2 bases and J gave up 3 bases, with 10 bases separating them. CDR3 DNA sequence: TGCGCCAGCAGCTTAGAAGCGACTACAGATACGCAGTATTTT. It encodes CASSLEATTDTQYF. The whole variable domain, remainder taken from reference TRBV5-1 and TRBJ2-3, is KAGVTQTPRYLIKTRGQQVTLSCSPISGHRSVSWYQQTPGQGLQFLFEYFSETQRNKGNFPGRFSGRQFSNSRSEMNVSTLELGDSALYLCASSLEATTDTQYFGPGTRLTVL.

J is TRBJ1-6 and V is TRBV28, with TRBD1 as a possible D gene (5 bases). V lost 5 bases, J lost 5 bases, and 19 bases lay in between. CDR3 length: 17 residues. Looked up from germline, CDR1 is MDHEN and CDR2 is SYDVKM. CDR3 nucleotide sequence: TGTGCCAGCAGTCCTCACCCCGACAGCCCTGATAATTCACCCCTCCACTTT. Protein product: CASSPHPDSPDNSPLHF. Drawing the rest from reference TRBV28 and TRBJ1-6, the complete variable domain is DVKVTQSSRYLVKRTGEKVFLECVQDMDHENMFWYRQDPGLGLRLIYFSYDVKMKEKGDIPEGYSVSREKKERFSLILESASTNQTSMYLCASSPHPDSPDNSPLHFGNGTRLTVT.

J is TRBJ2-7 and V is TRBV9; 9 bases line up with TRBD1. Germline V CDR1 and CDR2: SGDLS, YYNGEE. J lost 3 bases, V lost 2 bases, and 9 bases had no gene match. The CDR3 runs to 16 residues. The DNA of the CDR3 is TGTGCCAGCAGCGTTGGGACAGGGACGGTCAACTACGAGCAGTACTTC. Protein sequence: CASSVGTGTVNYEQYF.

This clone was detected only a few times. V is TRBV5-1 and J is TRBJ2-7, with D tentatively TRBD1 (6 bases). Trimming stripped 1 base from V and 1 base from J, with 15 bases between. The CDR3 spans 16 residues. Germline CDR1 and CDR2: SGHRS and YFSETQ. The CDR3 DNA reads as TGCGCCAGCAGCTTGACGATACCGACAGGTTCCTACGAGCAGTACTTC. Translating it yields CASSLTIPTGSYEQYF.

V gene TRBV11-3 combines with J gene TRBJ2-5; TRBD1 matches 7 bases. The last part of the DNA fits TRBJ2-7 better; the J call may be wrong. The germline gives CDR1 SGHNT, CDR2 YENEEA. CDR3 length: 14 residues. The CDR3 sequence: CASSARDSSYEQYF. The CDR3 nucleotides are TGTGCCAGCAGCGCCCGGGACAGCTCCTACGAGCAGTACTTC.

This chain links TRBV4-3 with TRBJ2-1; possibly TRBD2 for D (5 bases). The CDR3 has 15 amino acids. Germline loops: CDR1 LGHNA, CDR2 YSLEER. V lost 1 base, J lost 0 bases, and 7 bases lay in between. The CDR3 sequence is CASSQVANSYNEQFF. In DNA, the CDR3 is TGCGCCAGCAGCCAAGTAGCGAACTCCTACAATGAGCAGTTCTTC.

This clone was seen a handful of times. V and J are TRBV5-4 and TRBJ1-5, with D maybe TRBD1 (6 bases). The ends were cut back, 10 bases at V and 0 bases at J, with 14 bases in the middle. This CDR3 is 14 amino acids long. CDR1 and CDR2 (germline): SGHNT, YYREEE (reference sequence). The CDR3 protein is CASRGRYSNQPQHF. The CDR3 region has the DNA TGTGCCTCCAGGGGCCGCTATAGCAATCAGCCCCAGCATTTT.

A single count supports this clone. This chain uses TRBV27 with TRBJ2-5; the match to TRBD2 covers 9 bases. V dropped 2 bases and J dropped 1; count of bases not matched to a gene: 2. Germline values: CDR1 MNHEY, CDR2 SMNVEV (reference sequence). There are 15 residues in the CDR3. CDR3: CASSLRRGGQETQYF. The DNA for the CDR3 is TGTGCCAGCAGTTTAAGGCGGGGGGGCCAAGAGACCCAGTACTTC.